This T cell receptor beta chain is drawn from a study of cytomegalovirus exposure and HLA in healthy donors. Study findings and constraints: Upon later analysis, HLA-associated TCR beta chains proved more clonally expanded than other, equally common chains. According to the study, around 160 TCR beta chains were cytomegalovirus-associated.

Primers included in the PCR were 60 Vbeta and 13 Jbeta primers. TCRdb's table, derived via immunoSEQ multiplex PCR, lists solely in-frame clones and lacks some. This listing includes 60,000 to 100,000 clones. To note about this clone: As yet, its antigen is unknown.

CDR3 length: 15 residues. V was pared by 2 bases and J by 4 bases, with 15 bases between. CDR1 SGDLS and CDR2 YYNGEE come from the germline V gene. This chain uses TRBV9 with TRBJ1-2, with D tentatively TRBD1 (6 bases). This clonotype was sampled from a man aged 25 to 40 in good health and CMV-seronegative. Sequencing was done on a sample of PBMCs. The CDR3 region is CASSVSTGISYGYTF. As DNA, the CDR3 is TGTGCCAGCAGCGTCTCAACAGGGATTTCCTATGGCTACACCTTC.